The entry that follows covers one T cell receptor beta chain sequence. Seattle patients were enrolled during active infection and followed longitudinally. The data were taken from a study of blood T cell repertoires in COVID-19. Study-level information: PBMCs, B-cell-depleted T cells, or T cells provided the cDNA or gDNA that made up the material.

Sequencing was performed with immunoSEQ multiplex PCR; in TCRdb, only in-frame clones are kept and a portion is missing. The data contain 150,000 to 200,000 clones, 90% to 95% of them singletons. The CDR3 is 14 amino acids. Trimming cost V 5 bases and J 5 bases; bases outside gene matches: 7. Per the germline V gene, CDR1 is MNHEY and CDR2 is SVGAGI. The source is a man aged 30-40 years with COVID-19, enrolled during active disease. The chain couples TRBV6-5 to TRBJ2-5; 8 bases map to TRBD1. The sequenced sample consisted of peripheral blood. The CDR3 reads CASSTTGVLETQYF. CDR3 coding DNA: TGTGCCAGCAGTACGACAGGGGTTTTGGAGACCCAGTACTTC.